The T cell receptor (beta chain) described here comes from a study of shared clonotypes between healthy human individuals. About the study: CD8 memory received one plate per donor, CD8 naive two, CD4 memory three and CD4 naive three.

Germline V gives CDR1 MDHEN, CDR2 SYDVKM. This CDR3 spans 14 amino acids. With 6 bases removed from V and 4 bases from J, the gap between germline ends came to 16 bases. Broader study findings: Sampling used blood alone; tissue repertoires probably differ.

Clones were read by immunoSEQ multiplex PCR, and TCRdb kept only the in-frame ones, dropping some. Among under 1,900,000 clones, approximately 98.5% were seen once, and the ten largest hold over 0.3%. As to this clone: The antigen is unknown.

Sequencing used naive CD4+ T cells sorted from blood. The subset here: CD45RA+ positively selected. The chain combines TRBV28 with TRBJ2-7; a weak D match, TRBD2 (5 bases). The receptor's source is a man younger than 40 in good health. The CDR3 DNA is TGTGCCAGCAGCTTCGGGGTGGAAGAATACGAGCAGTACTTC. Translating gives CASSFGVEEYEQYF.